The 28 T cell receptor beta chains presented below share a single source sample, sequenced in a study of T cell responses to AZD1222 COVID-19 vaccine. Assay: immunoSEQ multiplex PCR; the TCRdb copy retains only in-frame clones and omits some. Here the sample spans 150,000 or so clones, approximately 90% being singletons. This material consisted of peripheral blood, taken on day 0 of AZD1222 vaccination. These receptors all come from an adult in good health.

For the CDR3, the DNA is TGTGCCAGCAGCCCGGGTTTAGGGGAGTCCCACGAGCAGTACTTC. It codes for CASSPGLGESHEQYF. The rearrangement links TRBV7-9 to TRBJ2-7; either TRBD1 or TRBD2 may supply D (5 bases each). Trimming left V 5 bases short and J 5 bases short, with 19 bases between. The germline V gene has CDR1 SEHNR and CDR2 FQNEAQ (reference sequence). The CDR3 totals 15 residues.

CDR3 sequence: CAFSQGFTNEKLFF. CDR3 sequence (DNA): TGTGCCTTTTCGCAGGGGTTCACTAATGAAAAACTGTTTTTT. V gene TRBV30 combines with J gene TRBJ1-4; D possibly corresponds to TRBD1 (6 bases). The germline gives CDR1 GTSNPN, CDR2 SVGIG (reference sequence). V was trimmed by 7 bases and J by 2 bases, leaving 14 bases between them. The CDR3 runs to 14 residues.

The chain has TRBV4-1 and TRBJ1-4; 11 bases fit TRBD1. Germline CDR1 is MGHRA and CDR2 is YSYEKL. The trim removed 6 bases at V and 8 bases at J, leaving 23 bases unmatched. CDR3 length: 20 amino acids. CDR3 bases: TGCGCCAGCAGTCGAACCGGGACAGGGGGACCCGGGACGGGGGAAGAAAAACTGTTTTTT. Its translation: CASSRTGTGGPGTGEEKLFF.

Only one count was recorded for this clone. This CDR3 is CASSPGLAGYEQYF. CDR3 nucleotides: TGTGCCAGCAGCCCCGGACTAGCGGGATACGAGCAGTACTTC. V usage is TRBV14 and J usage is TRBJ2-7; 12 bases are a match to TRBD2. Germline V CDR1 and CDR2: SGHDN, FVKESK. The CDR3 contains 14 residues. V lost 4 bases, J lost 4 bases, and 2 bases stayed unmatched.

This chain links TRBV12-5 with TRBJ1-1, with unresolved D. Germline V gives CDR1 LGHNT, CDR2 FRNRAP. V was clipped by 2 bases and J by 1 base, with 11 bases between them. This CDR3 region has 15 residues. CDR3 region: CASGLTGTQNTEAFF. The CDR3 DNA reads as TGTGCTAGTGGTTTGACGGGCACCCAGAACACTGAAGCTTTCTTT. Full variable domain (rest looked up from reference TRBV12-5 and TRBJ1-1): DARVTQTPRHKVTEMGQEVTMRCQPILGHNTVFWYRQTMMQGLELLAYFRNRAPLDDSGMPKDRFSAEMPDATLATLKIQPSEPRDSAVYFCASGLTGTQNTEAFFGQGTRLTVV.

The V and J genes are TRBV11-2 and TRBJ2-7; TRBD1 matches 12 bases. Germline V CDR1 and CDR2: SGHAT, FQNNGV. J gave up 4 bases and V 1 base, and 5 bases lay outside the gene matches. This CDR3 has 16 residues. CDR3 nucleotides: TGTGCCAGCAGCTTAGGTCCGGGACAGGGGGCTTACGAGCAGTACTTC. Translated: CASSLGPGQGAYEQYF. Looking up the rest from reference TRBV11-2 and TRBJ2-7 gives the full variable domain: EAGVAQSPRYKIIEKRQSVAFWCNPISGHATLYWYQQILGQGPKLLIQFQNNGVVDDSQLPKDRFSAERLKGVDSTLKIQPAKLEDSAVYLCASSLGPGQGAYEQYFGPGTRLTVT.

The V gene is TRBV25-1, the J gene TRBJ2-3; TRBD1 might be the D (6 bases). Trimming took 3 bases from V and 1 from J, leaving 11 bases between them. The CDR3 contains 15 residues. Germline CDR1 and CDR2: MGHDK and SYGVNS. The CDR3 spells CASSDPRTGTDTQYF. In DNA, the CDR3 is TGTGCCAGCAGTGATCCTCGGACAGGCACAGATACGCAGTATTTT.

This chain links TRBV11-2 with TRBJ2-1; no reliable D call. Germline CDR1 reads SGHAT; CDR2 reads FQNNGV. V was trimmed by 4 bases and J by 4 bases, leaving 14 bases between them. This CDR3 comprises 15 residues. CDR3 in DNA: TGTGCCAGCAGCTCCGTACGAGGCCGATACAATGAGCAGTTCTTC. Translated: CASSSVRGRYNEQFF.

The chain links TRBV2 to TRBJ2-7, with D perhaps matching TRBD1 or TRBD2 (5 bases each). The V end lost 4 bases, the J end lost 7 bases, and 20 bases lay between the germline ends. The CDR3 loop spans 15 amino acids. Germline values: CDR1 SNHLY, CDR2 FYNNEI. The CDR3 protein is CASSGTPHQGDEQYF. The CDR3 DNA reads TGTGCCAGCAGTGGAACCCCCCACCAGGGAGATGAGCAGTACTTC.

J is TRBJ1-1 and V is TRBV18; D possibly corresponds to TRBD1 (5 bases). V was clipped by 2 bases and J by 0 bases, with 13 bases between them. Germline CDR1 and CDR2: KGHSH and LQKENI. This CDR3 is 16 amino acids long. The CDR3 reads CASSPGGGILNTEAFF. The CDR3 region has the DNA TGTGCCAGCTCACCAGGCGGGGGTATTCTGAACACTGAAGCTTTCTTT.

The chain carries TRBV3-1 (or the pseudogene TRBV3-2) and TRBJ1-2; TRBD1 might be the D (5 bases). Trimming pared 8 bases from V and 7 bases from J, leaving 17 bases between. Looked up from germline, CDR1 is LGHDT and CDR2 is YNNKEL (reference sequence). The CDR3 loop spans 13 amino acids. The CDR3 loop is CASEGSLRGGYTF. The CDR3 coding sequence is TGTGCCAGCGAGGGCAGCCTAAGGGGTGGCTACACCTTC.

V usage is TRBV15 and J usage is TRBJ1-4, with D perhaps TRBD1 (6 bases). Germline V gene lookup returns CDR1 LNHNV and CDR2 YYDKDF (reference sequence). V was pared by 1 base and J by 0 bases, with 6 bases between. CDR3 length: 15 residues. For the CDR3, the DNA is TGTGCCACCAGCAGAGGGACAGCAACTAATGAAAAACTGTTTTTT. Its protein product is CATSRGTATNEKLFF.

The genes are TRBV6-1 and TRBJ1-5; TRBD1 might be the D (6 bases). This CDR3 has 15 amino acids. With 1 base removed from V and 4 bases from J, the gap between germline ends came to 11 bases. Germline CDR1 and CDR2: MNHNS and SASEGT. CDR3 coding DNA: TGTGCCAGCAGTGAAGGAGCAGGGGAGAATCAGCCCCAGCATTTT. Translation: CASSEGAGENQPQHF.

The V call is TRBV10-3, the J call TRBJ2-2; D remains unclear. The CDR3 runs 17 residues. Trimming pared 3 bases from V and 0 bases from J, leaving 14 bases between. The germline V gene encodes CDR1 ENHRY and CDR2 SYGVKD. The CDR3 protein is CAISERNAGANTGELFF. Here the CDR3 DNA reads TGTGCCATCAGTGAAAGGAATGCAGGTGCGAACACCGGGGAGCTGTTTTTT.

The genes are TRBV2 and TRBJ1-3; 8 bases line up with TRBD1. With 6 bases clipped from V and 5 bases from J, the junction kept 6 bases outside the gene matches. The CDR3 runs 14 residues. Germline CDR1 reads SNHLY; CDR2 reads FYNNEI. CDR3 loop: CASRENRGRNTIYF. In DNA, the CDR3 is TGTGCCAGCAGGGAGAACAGGGGGAGAAACACCATATATTTT.

V gene TRBV7-9 combines with J gene TRBJ2-6, with TRBD2 matching over 12 bases. Germline lookup yields CDR1 SEHNR and CDR2 FQNEAQ (reference sequence). The junction had 10 bases not matched to a gene; V was cut back by 4 bases and J by 3 bases. This CDR3 spans 19 amino acids. The CDR3 sequence: CASSSTLAGGPSGANVLTF. CDR3 sequence (DNA): TGTGCCAGCAGCTCGACCCTAGCGGGGGGGCCGAGTGGGGCCAACGTCCTGACTTTC. Combining the CDR3 with reference TRBV7-9 and TRBJ2-6 gives the whole variable domain DTGVSQNPRHKITKRGQNVTFRCDPISEHNRLYWYRQTLGQGPEFLTYFQNEAQLEKSRLLSDRFSAERPKGSFSTLEIQRTEQGDSAMYLCASSSTLAGGPSGANVLTFGAGSRLTVL.

This rearrangement joins TRBV7-9 to TRBJ1-4, with 9 bases identical to TRBD1. Looked up from germline, CDR1 is SEHNR and CDR2 is FQNEAQ (reference sequence). CDR3 length: 15 residues. The V gene end was trimmed by 3 bases and the J gene end by 7 bases; junction bases not matched to a gene: 6. CDR3 DNA sequence: TGTGCCAGCAGCTTTACCGGGACAGGGACTGAAAAACTGTTTTTT. Translation: CASSFTGTGTEKLFF.

The table lists this clone with a few counts. J is TRBJ2-7 and V is TRBV19; TRBD1 or TRBD2 may be the D gene (5 bases each). The CDR3 sequence is 14 residues long. Germline loops: CDR1 LNHDA, CDR2 SQIVND (reference sequence). V lost 2 bases and J 3 bases, leaving 11 bases between the germline ends. The CDR3 loop is CASSIRDGSYEQYF. The CDR3 DNA follows: TGTGCCAGTAGTATAAGGGACGGCAGCTACGAGCAGTACTTC.

V and J are TRBV19 and TRBJ1-1, with D possibly TRBD1 on 5 matching bases. V gave up 0 bases and J gave up 4 bases, with 9 bases separating them. Germline assignment: CDR1 LNHDA and CDR2 SQIVND (reference sequence). The CDR3 has 14 amino acids. The DNA for the CDR3 is TGTGCCAGTAGTATAGAAGGGACCCTCACTGAAGCTTTCTTT. Protein sequence: CASSIEGTLTEAFF.

The chain employs TRBV7-2 and TRBJ1-6; D possibly corresponds to TRBD1 (5 bases). Looked up from germline, CDR1 is SGHTA and CDR2 is FQGNSA. The CDR3 loop spans 14 amino acids. Trimming stripped 4 bases from V and 4 bases from J, with 8 bases between. CDR3 sequence reads: CASSYGGYNSPLHF. CDR3 DNA: TGTGCCAGCAGCTATGGGGGATATAATTCACCCCTCCACTTT.

The chain employs TRBV2 and TRBJ2-5, with no clear D. This CDR3 has 16 residues. Germline V lookup: CDR1 SNHLY, CDR2 FYNNEI. Trimming stripped 7 bases from V and 0 bases from J, with 18 bases between. The DNA of the CDR3 is TGTGCCAGCACCCAATTTAGCATACTGTACCAAGAGACCCAGTACTTC. Its protein is CASTQFSILYQETQYF. Full variable domain (missing parts from reference TRBV2 and TRBJ2-5): EPEVTQTPSHQVTQMGQEVILRCVPISNHLYFYWYRQILGQKVEFLVSFYNNEISEKSEIFDDQFSVERPDGSNFTLKIRSTKLEDSAMYFCASTQFSILYQETQYFGPGTRLLVL.

The rearrangement joins TRBV4-3 to TRBJ1-6; D is possibly TRBD1 (5 bases). Germline V gene sequence: CDR1 LGHNA, CDR2 YSLEER. Trimming removed 0 bases from V and 6 bases from J, with 9 bases in between. CDR3 length: 15 residues. The CDR3 DNA reads TGCGCCAGCAGCCAAGATCTGGGGGTTAATTCACCCCTCCACTTT. Its protein is CASSQDLGVNSPLHF.

V usage is TRBV18 and J usage is TRBJ2-7, with D maybe TRBD1 (6 bases). There are 12 residues in the CDR3. Germline assignment: CDR1 KGHSH and CDR2 LQKENI. With 3 bases removed from V and 7 bases from J, the gap between germline ends came to 10 bases. The CDR3 protein is CASSPGAWEQYF. CDR3 coding DNA: TGTGCCAGCTCACCGGGGGCCTGGGAGCAGTACTTC.

This chain connects TRBV30 to TRBJ2-1, with 12 positions matching TRBD1. Germline V gives CDR1 GTSNPN, CDR2 SVGIG (reference sequence). Losses at the gene ends were 5 bases for V and 1 base for J; bases not matched to a gene: 9. This CDR3 is 17 amino acids long. The CDR3 DNA follows: TGTGCCTGGCTACGAAGGGACAGGGGGCTGTCCTACAATGAGCAGTTCTTC. Protein: CAWLRRDRGLSYNEQFF.

This clone was recorded once. This rearrangement joins TRBV4-2 to TRBJ2-1; no firm D call. The CDR3 is made up of 14 amino acids. CDR1 is LGHNA and CDR2 is YNFKEQ in the germline V gene. Trimming cost V 0 bases and J 3 bases, with 6 bases left between them. The CDR3 loop reads CASSQDTGYNEQFF. The CDR3 DNA sequence: TGTGCCAGCAGCCAAGATACTGGCTACAATGAGCAGTTCTTC.

This chain joins TRBV7-2 and TRBJ1-4; 7 bases agree with TRBD1. This CDR3 region has 14 residues. Trimming took 5 bases from V and 8 from J; bases not matched to a gene: 8. Germline-derived CDR1 and CDR2 are SGHTA and FQGNSA. CDR3 region: CASSPGAGGEKLFF. Written as DNA, the CDR3 is TGTGCCAGCAGCCCTGGGGCAGGGGGGGAAAAACTGTTTTTT.

The chain combines TRBV5-5 with TRBJ2-3; D is possibly TRBD1 (5 bases). The CDR3 loop spans 15 amino acids. V lost 1 base and J 6 bases, leaving 15 bases between the germline ends. In germline, CDR1 is SGHKS, CDR2 YYEKEE (reference sequence). The CDR3 DNA is TGTGCCAGCAGCTTGCTTCAGGGCCCCGGTGATACGCAGTATTTT. Translation: CASSLLQGPGDTQYF.

The chain links TRBV7-2 to TRBJ2-3, with 7 nucleotides matching TRBD2. This CDR3 has 16 amino acids. With 5 bases clipped from V and 2 bases from J, the junction kept 10 bases outside the gene matches. Germline CDR1 reads SGHTA; CDR2 reads FQGNSA. CDR3 DNA: TGTGCCAGCAGCGCCTTTTCAGCGGGATCCACAGATACGCAGTATTTT. This codes for CASSAFSAGSTDTQYF.